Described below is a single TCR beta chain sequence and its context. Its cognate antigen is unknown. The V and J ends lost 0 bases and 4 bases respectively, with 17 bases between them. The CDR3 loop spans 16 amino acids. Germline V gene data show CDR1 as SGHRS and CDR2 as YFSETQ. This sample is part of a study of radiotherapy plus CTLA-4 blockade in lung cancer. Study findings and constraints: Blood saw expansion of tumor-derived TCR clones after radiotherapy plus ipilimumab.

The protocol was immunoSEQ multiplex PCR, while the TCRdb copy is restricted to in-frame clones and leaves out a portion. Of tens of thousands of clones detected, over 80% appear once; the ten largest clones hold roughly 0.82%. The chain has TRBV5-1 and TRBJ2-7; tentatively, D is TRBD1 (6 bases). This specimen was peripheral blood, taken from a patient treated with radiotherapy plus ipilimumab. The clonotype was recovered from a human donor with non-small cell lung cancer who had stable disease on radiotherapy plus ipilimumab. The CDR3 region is CASSLEGAGAGYEQYF. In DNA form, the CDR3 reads TGCGCCAGCAGCTTGGAAGGGGCAGGGGCTGGTTACGAGCAGTACTTC.